Listed below are T cell receptor beta chains from one sample, sequenced in a study of T cells in Graves' hyperthyroidism and ophthalmopathy. MiXCR, run by TCRdb on the multiplex PCR reads, gives a single entry per CDR3 protein. The sample yields about 640,000 distinct CDR3 sequences, about 14% seen once. Material for sequencing was blood. These TCRs come from a woman in her forties or fifties with Graves' ophthalmopathy. Each CDR3 is given with its conserved first and last residue. The D gene is left open where the match is weak. The size of a clone is reported for some rows only, either as once, few or many, or as a class for expanded clones.

D gene: .; V gene: TRBV3-1; clone size: many; J gene: TRBJ1-4; CDR3 DNA: TGTGCCAGCAGCCGAAACCCAGTCTCTAATGAAAAACTGTTTTTT; CDR3 protein: CASSRNPVSNEKLFF
D gene: TRBD2; V gene: TRBV7-2; clone size: many; J gene: TRBJ2-7; CDR3 DNA: TGTGCCAGCAGACCCATGGGGGGGAGGGCCCACGAGCAGTACTTC; CDR3 protein: CASRPMGGRAHEQYF
D gene: .; V gene: TRBV12-3/TRBV12-4; clone size: few; J gene: TRBJ1-5; CDR3 DNA: TGTGCCAGCAGTGTCGCAGAACAGGGTAATCAGCCCCAGCATTTT; CDR3 protein: CASSVAEQGNQPQHF
D gene: TRBD2; V gene: TRBV27; clone size: many; J gene: TRBJ2-7; CDR3 DNA: TGTGCCAGCACGTCAGCGGGAGCGGACGAGCAGTACTTC; CDR3 protein: CASTSAGADEQYF
D gene: .; V gene: TRBV12-5; clone size: .; J gene: TRBJ1-5; CDR3 DNA: TGTGCTAGTGGTTTGGTACTAAGCAATCAGCCCCAGCATTTT; CDR3 protein: CASGLVLSNQPQHF
D gene: .; V gene: TRBV30; clone size: many; J gene: TRBJ2-7; CDR3 DNA: TGTGCCTGGAGTGTACCGGGCCTTGCCCTCTACGAGCAGTACTTC; CDR3 protein: CAWSVPGLALYEQYF
D gene: TRBD1; V gene: TRBV7-8; clone size: many; J gene: TRBJ1-1; CDR3 DNA: TGTGCCAGCAGCGGCAGGACAGGGGTGAACACTGAAGCTTTCTTT; CDR3 protein: CASSGRTGVNTEAFF
D gene: TRBD1; V gene: TRBV12-3/TRBV12-4; clone size: many; J gene: TRBJ2-2; CDR3 DNA: TGTGCCAGCAGACCGACAGGGACCCTTACCGGGGAGCTGTTTTTT; CDR3 protein: CASRPTGTLTGELFF
D gene: TRBD1; V gene: TRBV4-3; clone size: once; J gene: TRBJ2-1; CDR3 DNA: TGCGCCAGCAGCCACGGGCAGATTGGGACAGGGGAGCACAATGAGCAGTTCTTC; CDR3 protein: CASSHGQIGTGEHNEQFF
D gene: .; V gene: TRBV3-1; clone size: many; J gene: TRBJ2-3; CDR3 DNA: TGTGCCAGCAGCCAAGACATCCAGTCGGATACGCAGTATTTT; CDR3 protein: CASSQDIQSDTQYF